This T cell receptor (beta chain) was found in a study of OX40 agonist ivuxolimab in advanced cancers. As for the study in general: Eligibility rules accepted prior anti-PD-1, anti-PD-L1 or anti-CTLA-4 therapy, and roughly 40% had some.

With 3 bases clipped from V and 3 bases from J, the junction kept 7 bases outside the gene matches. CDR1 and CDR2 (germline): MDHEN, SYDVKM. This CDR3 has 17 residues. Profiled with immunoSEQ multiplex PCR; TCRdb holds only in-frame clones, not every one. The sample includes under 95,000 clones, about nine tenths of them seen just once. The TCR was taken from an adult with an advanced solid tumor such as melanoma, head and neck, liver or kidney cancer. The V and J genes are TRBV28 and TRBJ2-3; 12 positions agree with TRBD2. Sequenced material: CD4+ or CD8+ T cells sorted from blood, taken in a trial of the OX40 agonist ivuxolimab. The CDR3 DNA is TGTGCCAGCAGTTTGGCTAGCGGGGGGGCATGGACAGATACGCAGTATTTT. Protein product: CASSLASGGAWTDTQYF.